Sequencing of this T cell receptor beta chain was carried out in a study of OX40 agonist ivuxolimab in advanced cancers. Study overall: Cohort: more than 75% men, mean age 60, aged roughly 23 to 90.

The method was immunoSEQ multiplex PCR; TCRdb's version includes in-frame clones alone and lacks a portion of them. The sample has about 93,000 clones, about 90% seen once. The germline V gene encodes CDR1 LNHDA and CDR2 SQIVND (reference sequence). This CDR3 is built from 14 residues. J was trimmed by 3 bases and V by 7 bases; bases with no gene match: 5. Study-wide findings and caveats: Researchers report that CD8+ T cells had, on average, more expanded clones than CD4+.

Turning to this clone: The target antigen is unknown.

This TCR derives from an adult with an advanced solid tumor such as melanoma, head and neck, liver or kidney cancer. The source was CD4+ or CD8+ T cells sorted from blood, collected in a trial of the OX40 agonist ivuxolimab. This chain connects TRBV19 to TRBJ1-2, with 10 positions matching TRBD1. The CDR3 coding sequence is TGTGCCAGTAAAGGGGACAGGGGATACTATGGCTACACCTTC. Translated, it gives CASKGDRGYYGYTF.